Each of the 28 T cell receptor beta chains below was sequenced from the same sample in a study of blood T cell repertoires in COVID-19. Profiling relied on immunoSEQ multiplex PCR, and the TCRdb table lists in-frame clones only, not all of them. Among 60,000 to 75,000 clones listed, around 80% were seen once. The sample taken for sequencing was peripheral blood. These receptors came from a woman aged 45-65 years with acute or convalescent COVID-19.

The J gene is TRBJ2-1, the V gene TRBV18; TRBD2 might be the D (7 bases). Germline CDR1 KGHSH, CDR2 LQKENI. Trimming pared 4 bases from V and 2 bases from J, leaving 12 bases between. CDR3 length: 15 amino acids. CDR3 sequence reads: CASSREGGAYNEQFF. The CDR3 DNA follows: TGTGCCAGCTCACGGGAGGGGGGCGCCTACAATGAGCAGTTCTTC.

The rearrangement uses TRBV6-6 and TRBJ1-2, with 8 bases aligning to TRBD1. V was pared by 6 bases and J by 7 bases, with 10 bases of the junction left unmatched. CDR1 is MNHNY, CDR2 SVGAGI, per germline (reference sequence). The CDR3 is made up of 14 amino acids. Here the CDR3 reads CASSLLTGGSGYTF. CDR3 nucleotide sequence: TGTGCCAGCAGCCTACTAACAGGGGGATCTGGCTACACCTTC.

This chain joins TRBV30 and TRBJ1-2; the match to TRBD1 covers 7 bases. Germline CDR1 GTSNPN, CDR2 SVGIG (reference sequence). CDR3 length equals 12 residues. With 2 bases clipped from V and 9 bases from J, the junction kept 6 bases outside the gene matches. CDR3 residues: CAWSQQGISYTF. The CDR3 nucleotides are TGTGCCTGGAGTCAACAGGGGATCAGCTACACCTTC.

This clone has only a few counts. J is TRBJ2-3 and V is TRBV29-1; 12 bases fit TRBD2. From germline, CDR1 is SQVTM and CDR2 ANQGSEA. The CDR3 runs to 18 residues. V dropped 0 bases and J dropped 2; count of bases not matched to a gene: 9. The CDR3 region is CSVEDHETSGGDTDTQYF. The CDR3 nucleotides are TGCAGCGTTGAAGACCACGAGACTAGCGGGGGAGACACAGATACGCAGTATTTT.

V is TRBV6-1 and J is TRBJ2-2, with TRBD1 matching over 10 bases. After removal of 0 bases from V and 7 bases from J, the junction contained 8 bases not matched to a gene. The germline V gene has CDR1 MNHNS and CDR2 SASEGT. The CDR3 length is 17 residues. Written as DNA, the CDR3 is TGTGCCAGCAGTGAAGCGGGGGACAGGGGTATAGTCGGGGAGCTGTTTTTT. It yields the protein CASSEAGDRGIVGELFF.

The chain has TRBV24-1 and TRBJ1-2, with a weak D call TRBD1 (5 bases). The CDR3 is 14 amino acids. Germline V CDR1 and CDR2: KGHDR, SFDVKD. Trimming took 4 bases from V and 4 from J, leaving 12 bases between them. As DNA, the CDR3 is TGTGCCACCAGTGACCATGGACAATTCTATGGCTACACCTTC. Residues: CATSDHGQFYGYTF.

This chain links TRBV5-1 with TRBJ2-3; maybe TRBD2 (6 bases). With 2 bases removed from V and 4 bases from J, the gap between germline ends came to 14 bases. The CDR3 has 15 residues. CDR1 and CDR2 (germline): SGHRS, YFSETQ. In DNA form, the CDR3 reads TGCGCCAGCAGCTTCAGCGGGTACGGGGCAGATACGCAGTATTTT. The encoded protein is CASSFSGYGADTQYF.

CDR3 residues: CASSETGGSYNEQFF. CDR3 in DNA: TGCGCCAGCAGTGAGACAGGGGGATCCTACAATGAGCAGTTCTTC. The gene calls are TRBV10-2 and TRBJ2-1; 8 nucleotides line up with TRBD1. Germline V CDR1 and CDR2: WSHSY, SAAADI. J was trimmed by 1 base and V by 2 bases; bases with no gene match: 1. CDR3 length: 15 residues.

The gene calls are TRBV25-1 and TRBJ1-2; no reliable D call. Trimming cost V 4 bases and J 4 bases, with 16 bases left between them. Germline CDR1 and CDR2: MGHDK and SYGVNS. This CDR3 has 15 residues. The CDR3 DNA reads TGTGCCAGCAGTGGTGGCGGGCTTTATAGCTATGGCTACACCTTC. Translating gives CASSGGGLYSYGYTF.

The chain uses TRBV10-3 and TRBJ1-6, with D uncertain. This CDR3 has 12 amino acids. V dropped 0 bases and J dropped 14 bases, with 8 bases sitting between them. Looked up from germline, CDR1 is ENHRY and CDR2 is SYGVKD. The CDR3, as DNA: TGTGCCATCAGTGAGTCGTCGGGGTCCCTCCACTTT. The encoded protein is CAISESSGSLHF.

This clone appeared a single time. V gene TRBV6-2 or TRBV6-3 combines with J gene TRBJ2-2, with TRBD2 matching over 8 bases. V dropped 6 bases and J dropped 3; count of bases not matched to a gene: 6. The germline V gene has CDR1 MNHEY and CDR2 SVGEGT. The length of the CDR3 is 15 residues. The CDR3 DNA is TGTGCCAGCAGCCATAGCGGGACCTACACCGGGGAGCTGTTTTTT. Translated, it gives CASSHSGTYTGELFF.

This sequence joins TRBV5-1 and TRBJ2-1, with TRBD1 matching 9 bases. The CDR3 contains 15 residues. From germline, CDR1 is SGHRS and CDR2 YFSETQ. Trimming took 4 bases from V and 3 from J; bases not matched to a gene: 5. The CDR3 nucleotides are TGCGCCAGCAGCCTTGGGGGACAGGGCTACAATGAGCAGTTCTTC. Its translation is CASSLGGQGYNEQFF.

This clone was seen only a few times. The chain couples TRBV30 to TRBJ1-4; 7 bases are shared with TRBD1. J lost 8 bases, V lost 3 bases, and 18 bases had no gene match. Germline values: CDR1 GTSNPN, CDR2 SVGIG (reference sequence). CDR3 length: 17 residues. CDR3 in amino acids: CAWSVPPGGGYGEKLFF. The CDR3 DNA is TGTGCCTGGAGCGTCCCCCCAGGGGGAGGTTACGGCGAAAAACTGTTTTTT.

The chain employs TRBV7-9 and TRBJ1-1; D is possibly TRBD1 (6 bases). Per germline, CDR1 SEHNR and CDR2 FQNEAQ (reference sequence). There are 14 residues in the CDR3. The V gene lost 1 base and the J gene lost 1 base, with 7 bases spanning the gap. The CDR3 reads CASSLVGANTEAFF. In nucleotides, the CDR3 is TGTGCCAGCAGCTTAGTGGGGGCGAACACTGAAGCTTTCTTT. The variable domain in full, with the rest retrieved from reference TRBV7-9 and TRBJ1-1, is DTGVSQNPRHKITKRGQNVTFRCDPISEHNRLYWYRQTLGQGPEFLTYFQNEAQLEKSRLLSDRFSAERPKGSFSTLEIQRTEQGDSAMYLCASSLVGANTEAFFGQGTRLTVV.

The chain recombines TRBV29-1 with TRBJ1-3; perhaps TRBD1 as D (5 bases). V lost 7 bases and J 0 bases, leaving 7 bases between the germline ends. Germline lookup yields CDR1 SQVTM and CDR2 ANQGSEA. The CDR3 has 12 amino acids. This CDR3 reads CSARGSGNTIYF. DNA of the CDR3: TGCAGCGCGAGGGGCTCTGGAAACACCATATATTTT.

This chain links TRBV10-2 with TRBJ1-6; no reliable D call. In germline, CDR1 is WSHSY, CDR2 SAAADI. Trimming cost V 0 bases and J 9 bases, with 12 bases left between them. The CDR3 loop spans 15 amino acids. The CDR3 loop reads CASSESEPRVSPLHF. CDR3 DNA: TGCGCCAGCAGTGAGTCTGAACCTCGGGTTTCACCCCTCCACTTT.

The chain employs TRBV6-2 or TRBV6-3 and TRBJ2-1; 9 bases agree with TRBD1. V shed 5 bases and J 1 base; nucleotides not matched to a gene: 6. This CDR3 has 16 residues. The germline V gene encodes CDR1 MNHEY and CDR2 SVGEGT. CDR3 in amino acids: CASSASGTGSYNEQFF. Written as DNA, the CDR3 is TGTGCCAGCAGTGCGAGCGGGACAGGGTCCTACAATGAGCAGTTCTTC.

The genes are TRBV7-6 and TRBJ2-7; the match to TRBD2 covers 7 bases. This CDR3 has 15 residues. Looked up from germline, CDR1 is SGHVS and CDR2 is FNYEAQ. Trimming took 2 bases from V and 2 from J; bases not matched to a gene: 6. The CDR3 nucleotides read TGTGCCAGCAGCTTACTAGCGGAGGAGGCCTACGAGCAGTACTTC. Protein sequence: CASSLLAEEAYEQYF. The full variable domain, completed using reference TRBV7-6 and TRBJ2-7, is GAGVSQSPRYKVTKRGQDVALRCDPISGHVSLYWYRQALGQGPEFLTYFNYEAQQDKSGLPNDRFSAERPEGSISTLTIQRTEQRDSAMYRCASSLLAEEAYEQYFGPGTRLTVT.

This clone was seen just once. The chain couples TRBV30 to TRBJ2-2; TRBD2 aligns across 8 bases. This CDR3 region has 16 residues. Per the germline V gene, CDR1 is GTSNPN and CDR2 is SVGIG (reference sequence). With V trimmed by 1 base and J by 3 bases, 7 bases remained unmatched. The CDR3 sequence: CAWSGRAGVDTGELFF. In DNA form, the CDR3 reads TGTGCCTGGAGTGGTCGAGCGGGAGTCGACACCGGGGAGCTGTTTTTT.

The CDR3 DNA sequence: TGTGCCAGTACCAGGGCACAGGGGAATCAGCCCCAGCATTTT. Translating it yields CASTRAQGNQPQHF. The chain carries TRBV19 and TRBJ1-5, with 7 bases fitting TRBD1. The J segment lost 4 bases and the V segment lost 7 bases, leaving 7 bases of the junction unmatched. CDR1 LNHDA and CDR2 SQIVND come from the germline V gene (reference sequence). CDR3 size: 14 residues.

This clone was found a few times. The rearrangement links TRBV19 to TRBJ2-6; a weak D match, TRBD2 (5 bases). Germline CDR1 reads LNHDA; CDR2 reads SQIVND (reference sequence). The V end lost 6 bases, the J end lost 3 bases, and 6 bases lay between the germline ends. The CDR3 contains 13 residues. The CDR3 nucleotides read TGTGCCAGTAGGAGGGTTGGGGCCAACGTCCTGACTTTC. It yields the protein CASRRVGANVLTF.

The chain joins TRBV30 to TRBJ1-5; possible D gene TRBD1, 6 bases. Looked up from germline, CDR1 is GTSNPN and CDR2 is SVGIG (reference sequence). The CDR3 is made up of 14 amino acids. Trimming pared 0 bases from V and 6 bases from J, leaving 12 bases between. CDR3 nucleotide sequence: TGTGCCTGGAGTGTGGCAGGGGCGAGTCAGCCCCAGCATTTT. This encodes CAWSVAGASQPQHF. The full variable domain, its missing parts supplied by reference TRBV30 and TRBJ1-5, is SQTIHQWPATLVQPVGSPLSLECTVEGTSNPNLYWYRQAAGRGLQLLFYSVGIGQISSEVPQNLSASRPQDRQFILSSKKLLLSDSGFYLCAWSVAGASQPQHFGDGTRLSIL.

This sequence joins TRBV2 and TRBJ2-4; the D gene is possibly TRBD1 (6 bases). CDR1 SNHLY and CDR2 FYNNEI come from the germline V gene. Trimming stripped 10 bases from V and 4 bases from J, with 14 bases between. This CDR3 is 13 amino acids long. CDR3 bases: TGTGCCACCACAGGGATCGCGAAAAACATTCAGTACTTC. The encoded protein is CATTGIAKNIQYF. Looking up the rest from reference TRBV2 and TRBJ2-4 gives the full variable domain: EPEVTQTPSHQVTQMGQEVILRCVPISNHLYFYWYRQILGQKVEFLVSFYNNEISEKSEIFDDQFSVERPDGSNFTLKIRSTKLEDSAMYFCATTGIAKNIQYFGAGTRLSVL.

The V and J genes are TRBV5-1 and TRBJ2-1; the D gene is possibly TRBD1 (5 bases). Trimming stripped 4 bases from V and 3 bases from J, with 11 bases between. This CDR3 spans 14 amino acids. Germline V gene sequence: CDR1 SGHRS, CDR2 YFSETQ. The CDR3 DNA is TGCGCCAGCAGCGTTGACAGTGTCTACAATGAGCAGTTCTTC. Its protein product is CASSVDSVYNEQFF.

This chain joins TRBV4-3 and TRBJ1-4; D is uncertain. The V gene lost 0 bases and the J gene lost 7 bases, with 12 bases spanning the gap. The length of the CDR3 is 15 residues. CDR1 LGHNA and CDR2 YSLEER come from the germline V gene. The CDR3 sequence: CASSQDPLGSEKLFF. As DNA, the CDR3 is TGCGCCAGCAGCCAAGATCCCCTAGGGAGTGAAAAACTGTTTTTT.

The rearrangement links TRBV11-2 to TRBJ2-7, with D possibly matching TRBD1 (6 bases). Trimming cost V 5 bases and J 3 bases, with 8 bases left between them. The CDR3 has 12 residues. Germline V gene lookup returns CDR1 SGHAT and CDR2 FQNNGV. Written as DNA, the CDR3 is TGTGCCAGCAGCAAACAGGGCTACGAGCAGTACTTC. As protein: CASSKQGYEQYF.

The chain is built from TRBV24-1 and TRBJ1-1; the match to TRBD1 covers 7 bases. Germline-derived CDR1 and CDR2 are KGHDR and SFDVKD. This CDR3 region has 13 residues. J was trimmed by 1 base and V by 7 bases; bases with no gene match: 2. As DNA, the CDR3 is TGTGCCACCAGGGACAGGCGGAACACTGAAGCTTTCTTT. The encoded protein is CATRDRRNTEAFF.

In its sample, this clone was seen a few times. V gene TRBV7-2 combines with J gene TRBJ2-3, with a weak D call TRBD2 (5 bases). The CDR3 spans 14 residues. Germline-derived CDR1 and CDR2 are SGHTA and FQGNSA. The ends were cut back, 4 bases at V and 5 bases at J, with 13 bases in the middle. The DNA of the CDR3 is TGTGCCAGCAGCTCCCACTGGACTGGAGATACGCAGTATTTT. Translating gives CASSSHWTGDTQYF.